This T cell receptor beta chain came from a study of shared clonotypes between healthy human individuals. Note on this clone: The antigen is not known.

The study, taken as a whole, reports: The genetic and exposure-history diversity represented was limited by few donors.

Clones were read by immunoSEQ multiplex PCR, and TCRdb kept only the in-frame ones, dropping some. The table records approximately 530,000 clones, more than 95% of them present only once. The CDR3 contains 15 residues. CDR1 and CDR2 from the germline V gene are MNHNS and SASEGT. V was shortened by 0 bases and J by 7 bases, with 13 bases between the two germline ends. Every contributor of samples was a Caucasian grown-up residing in Nashville, Tennessee. The investigators split CD4+ cells into a CD45RA+ naive subset and a CD45RA-negative memory subset. The receptor's source is a woman younger than 45 in good health. Sequences were obtained from naive CD4+ T cells sorted from blood. Subset of the sample: CD45RA+ positively selected. This sequence joins TRBV6-1 and TRBJ1-5; maybe TRBD1 (5 bases). CDR3 DNA: TGTGCCAGCAGTGAAGCTGGGGGGTCTTGGCAGCCCCAGCATTTT. This codes for CASSEAGGSWQPQHF.